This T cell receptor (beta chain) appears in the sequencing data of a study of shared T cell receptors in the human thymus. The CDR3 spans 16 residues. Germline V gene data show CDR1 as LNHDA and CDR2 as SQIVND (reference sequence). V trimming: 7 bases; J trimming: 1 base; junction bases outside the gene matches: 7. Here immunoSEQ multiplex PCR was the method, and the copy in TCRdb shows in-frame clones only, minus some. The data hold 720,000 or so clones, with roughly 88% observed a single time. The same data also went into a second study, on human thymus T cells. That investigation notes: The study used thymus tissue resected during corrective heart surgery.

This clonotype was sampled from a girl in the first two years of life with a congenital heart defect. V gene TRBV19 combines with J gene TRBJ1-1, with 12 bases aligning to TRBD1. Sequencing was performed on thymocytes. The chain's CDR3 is CASNLGQGARNTEAFF. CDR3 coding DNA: TGTGCCAGTAACTTGGGACAGGGGGCGAGGAACACTGAAGCTTTCTTT. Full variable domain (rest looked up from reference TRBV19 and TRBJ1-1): DGGITQSPKYLFRKEGQNVTLSCEQNLNHDAMYWYRQDPGQGLRLIYYSQIVNDFQKGDIAEGYSVSREKKESFPLTVTSAQKNPTAFYLCASNLGQGARNTEAFFGQGTRLTVV.